This T cell receptor beta chain is drawn from a study of T-cell reconstitution after alpha-beta-depleted transplantation in children. Researchers prepared the TCRbeta library using unique molecular identifiers, the study reports. MiXCR, run by TCRdb on the PCR reads, gives a single entry per CDR3 protein. Among about 500,000 distinct CDR3 sequences listed, over 25% were seen once. This clonotype was recorded at least ten times. This CDR3 is built from 14 residues. Germline loops: CDR1 SQVTM, CDR2 ANQGSEA. Trimming stripped 4 bases from V and 0 bases from J, with 12 bases between. The specimen was PBMCs from the stem cell graft donor, collected from the stem cell graft. This chain connects TRBV29-1 to TRBJ1-2; D remains unclear. The clonotype was recovered from a human donor who donated a stem cell graft to a child with aplastic anemia. CDR3: CSVGGSQANYGYTF. The CDR3 DNA is TGCAGCGTTGGGGGATCGCAAGCTAACTATGGCTACACCTTC.